This T cell receptor (beta chain) appears in the sequencing data of a study of blood T cell repertoires in COVID-19 (dated by TCRdb to 2018 to 2021). A note on the overall study: The collaborator samples originated in the United States, Italy and Spain and spanned the acute and convalescent phases of COVID-19. The repertoires were made available in a free public database intended to serve as a resource for research on the immune response to SARS-CoV-2. Subjects who had been exposed to COVID-19, were actively infected with it, or had recovered from it provided the deeply sampled blood TCRbeta repertoires that made up the dataset. The sample metadata nearly always contained a de-identified subject ID, COVID-19 status, age in years and sex. Where HLA class I and class II types were available, the types were taken from metadata supplied by the sample provider, not from assay-based typing. Samples were obtained from the ongoing ImmuneRACE study (first 160 participants) and from about 1,300 subjects provided by 6 global collaborators. The material from the prospective study consisted of cDNA or gDNA derived from T cells, B-cell-depleted T cells, or PBMCs. General study outcomes and caveats: Clinical and demographic metadata were provided uncurated, with the amount varying by source and participant.

The collaborating institutions used their own protocols to collect whole blood in K2EDTA tubes. For TCRbeta analysis, collaborators shipped samples in one of three forms: frozen whole blood, isolated PBMCs, or DNA extracted from either of those sample types. Notes on this clone: It has no known antigen specificity. No much larger clone exists at a distance of one base, and base qualities are not known.

Germline trimming amounts to 10 bases on V and 8 bases on J, with 6 as the count of junction bases outside the gene matches. The germline V gene (reference sequence) sets CDR1 to LNHDA and CDR2 to SQIVND. The CDR3 runs 11 residues from the cysteine to the phenylalanine. Left in the record is the CDR3 DNA by itself, 33 bases read in frame from the first base. TCRbeta CDR3 regions were amplified from genomic DNA by means of the immunoSEQ Assay, a bias-controlled multiplex PCR. As for the original processing: Within the assay, amplification of reference gene primers was used to estimate how many nucleated cells each sample contained. To quantify the absolute abundance of each unique TCRbeta CDR3 rearrangement, sequence reads were collapsed and filtered. For each sample, productive Simpson clonality was calculated as the square root of Simpson's diversity index over productive rearrangements. TCRdb took this table from immuneACCESS and kept in-frame rearrangements with V and J called. Such tables lack part of the clones; where checked against another copy, unresolved V genes explain under half of the gap, and the rest is unexplained. The V and J calls and clone size come from that table; D and trimming were worked out from the DNA. Across this sample there are about 140,000 clones, with 88% seen only once. The top ten constitute roughly 10% of the sample.

The clonotype comes from a man in his 60s with active or convalescent COVID-19. The rearranged chain carries TRBV19 and TRBJ1-2; 8 bases in the middle match TRBD1. The source material was peripheral blood. The bases are TGTGCCACAATCACAGGGGGAGGCTACACCTTC. It translates to CATITGGGYTF.